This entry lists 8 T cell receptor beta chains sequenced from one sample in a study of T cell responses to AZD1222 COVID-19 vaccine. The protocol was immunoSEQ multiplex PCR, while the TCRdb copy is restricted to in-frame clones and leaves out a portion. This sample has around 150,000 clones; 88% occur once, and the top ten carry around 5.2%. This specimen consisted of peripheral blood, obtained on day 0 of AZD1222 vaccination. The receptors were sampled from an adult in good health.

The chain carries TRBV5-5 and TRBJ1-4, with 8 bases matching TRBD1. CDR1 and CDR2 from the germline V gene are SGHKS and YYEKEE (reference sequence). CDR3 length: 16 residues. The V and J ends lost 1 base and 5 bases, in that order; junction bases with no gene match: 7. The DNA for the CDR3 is TGTGCCAGCAGCTTGTCCGGGGACAGGAAAAATGAAAAACTGTTTTTT. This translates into CASSLSGDRKNEKLFF.

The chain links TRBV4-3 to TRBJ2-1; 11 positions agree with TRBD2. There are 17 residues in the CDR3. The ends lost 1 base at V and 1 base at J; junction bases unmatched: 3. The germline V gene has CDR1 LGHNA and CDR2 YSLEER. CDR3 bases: TGCGCCAGCAGCCAAGTTTTAGCGGGAGGGTCCTACAATGAGCAGTTCTTC. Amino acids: CASSQVLAGGSYNEQFF.

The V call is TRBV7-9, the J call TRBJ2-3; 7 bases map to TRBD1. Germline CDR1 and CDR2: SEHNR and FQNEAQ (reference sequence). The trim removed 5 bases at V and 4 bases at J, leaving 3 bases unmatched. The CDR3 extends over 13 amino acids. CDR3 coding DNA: TGTGCCAGCAGCCAAGGGGGCCCAGATACGCAGTATTTT. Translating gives CASSQGGPDTQYF.

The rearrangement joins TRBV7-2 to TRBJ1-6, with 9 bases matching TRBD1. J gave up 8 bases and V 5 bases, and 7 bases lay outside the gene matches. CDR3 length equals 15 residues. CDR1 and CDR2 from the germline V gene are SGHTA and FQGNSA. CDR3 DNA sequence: TGTGCCAGCAGCAAATACAGGGGGCATGATTCACCCCTCCACTTT. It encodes CASSKYRGHDSPLHF.

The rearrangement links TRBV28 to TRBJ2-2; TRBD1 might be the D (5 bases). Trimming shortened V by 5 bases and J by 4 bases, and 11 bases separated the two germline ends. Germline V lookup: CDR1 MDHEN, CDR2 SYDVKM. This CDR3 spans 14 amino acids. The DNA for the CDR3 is TGTGCCAGCAGTGGACACCGATTCACCGGGGAGCTGTTTTTT. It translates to CASSGHRFTGELFF.

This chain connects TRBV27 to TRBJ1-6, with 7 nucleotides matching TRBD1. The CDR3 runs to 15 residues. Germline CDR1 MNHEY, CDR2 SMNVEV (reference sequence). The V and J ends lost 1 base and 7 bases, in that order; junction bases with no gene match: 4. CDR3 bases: TGTGCCAGCAGTTTATGGACAGGAAAAAATTCACCCCTCCACTTT. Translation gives CASSLWTGKNSPLHF.

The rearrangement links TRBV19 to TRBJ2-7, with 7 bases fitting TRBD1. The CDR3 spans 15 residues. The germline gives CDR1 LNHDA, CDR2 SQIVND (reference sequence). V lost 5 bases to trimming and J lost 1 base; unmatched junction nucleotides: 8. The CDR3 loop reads CASSGVDRSSYEQYF. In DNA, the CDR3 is TGTGCCAGTAGTGGCGTGGACAGGAGTTCCTACGAGCAGTACTTC.

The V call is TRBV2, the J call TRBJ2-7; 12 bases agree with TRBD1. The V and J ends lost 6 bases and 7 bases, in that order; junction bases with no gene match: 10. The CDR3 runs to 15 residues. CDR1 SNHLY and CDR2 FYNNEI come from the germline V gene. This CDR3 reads CASRTPGQGAREQYF. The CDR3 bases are TGTGCCAGCAGAACCCCGGGACAGGGGGCAAGGGAGCAGTACTTC.